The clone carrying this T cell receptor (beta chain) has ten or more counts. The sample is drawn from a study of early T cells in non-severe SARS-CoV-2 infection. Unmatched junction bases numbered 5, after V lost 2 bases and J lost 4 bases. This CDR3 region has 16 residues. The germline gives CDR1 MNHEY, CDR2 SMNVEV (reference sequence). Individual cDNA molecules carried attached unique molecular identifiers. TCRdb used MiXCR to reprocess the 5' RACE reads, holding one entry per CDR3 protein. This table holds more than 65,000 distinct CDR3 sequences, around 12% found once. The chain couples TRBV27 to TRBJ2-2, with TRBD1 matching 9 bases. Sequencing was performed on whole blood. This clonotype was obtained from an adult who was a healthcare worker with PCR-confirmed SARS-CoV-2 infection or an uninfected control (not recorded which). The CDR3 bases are TGTGCCAGCAGTTTAAAACGGACAGGGGTCACCGGGGAGCTGTTTTTT. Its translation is CASSLKRTGVTGELFF.